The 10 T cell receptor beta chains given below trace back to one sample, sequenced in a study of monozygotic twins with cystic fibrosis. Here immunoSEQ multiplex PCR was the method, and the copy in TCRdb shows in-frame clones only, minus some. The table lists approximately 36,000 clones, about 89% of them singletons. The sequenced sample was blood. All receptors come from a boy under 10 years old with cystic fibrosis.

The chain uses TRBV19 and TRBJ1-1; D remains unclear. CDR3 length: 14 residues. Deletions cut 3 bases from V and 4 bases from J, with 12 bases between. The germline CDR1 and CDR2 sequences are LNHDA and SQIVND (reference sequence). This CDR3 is CASSIAPRITEAFF. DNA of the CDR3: TGTGCCAGTAGTATCGCACCCCGGATCACTGAAGCTTTCTTT.

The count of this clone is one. The CDR3 loop is CASNKDIAYEQYF. CDR3 sequence (DNA): TGTGCCAGCAACAAGGACATCGCCTACGAGCAGTACTTC. The V call is TRBV7-9, the J call TRBJ2-7; a weak D match, TRBD1 (5 bases). The V gene lost 7 bases and the J gene lost 2 bases, with 12 bases spanning the gap. CDR1 SEHNR and CDR2 FQNEAQ come from the germline V gene (reference sequence). CDR3 size: 13 residues.

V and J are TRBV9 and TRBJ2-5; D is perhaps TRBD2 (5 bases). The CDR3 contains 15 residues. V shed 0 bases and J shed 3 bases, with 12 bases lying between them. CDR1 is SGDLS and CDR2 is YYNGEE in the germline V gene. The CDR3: CASSVGDGVEETQYF. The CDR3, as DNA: TGTGCCAGCAGCGTAGGCGACGGGGTCGAAGAGACCCAGTACTTC. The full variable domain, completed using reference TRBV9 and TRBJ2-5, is DSGVTQTPKHLITATGQRVTLRCSPRSGDLSVYWYQQSLDQGLQFLIQYYNGEERAKGNILERFSAQQFPDLHSELNLSSLELGDSALYFCASSVGDGVEETQYFGPGTRLLVL.

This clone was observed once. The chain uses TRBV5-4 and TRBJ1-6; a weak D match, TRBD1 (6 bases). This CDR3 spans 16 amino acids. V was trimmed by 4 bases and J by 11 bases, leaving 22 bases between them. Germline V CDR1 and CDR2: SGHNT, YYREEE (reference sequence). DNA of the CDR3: TGTGCCAGCAGCCCTTACCGGGACACTGCTCAACCACCCCTCCACTTT. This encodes CASSPYRDTAQPPLHF.

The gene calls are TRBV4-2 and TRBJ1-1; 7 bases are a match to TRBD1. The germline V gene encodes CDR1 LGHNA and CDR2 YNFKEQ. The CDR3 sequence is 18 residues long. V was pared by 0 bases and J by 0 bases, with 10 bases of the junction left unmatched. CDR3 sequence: CASSQEGGGTVLNTEAFF. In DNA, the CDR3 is TGTGCCAGCAGCCAAGAGGGGGGCGGGACAGTCTTGAACACTGAAGCTTTCTTT.

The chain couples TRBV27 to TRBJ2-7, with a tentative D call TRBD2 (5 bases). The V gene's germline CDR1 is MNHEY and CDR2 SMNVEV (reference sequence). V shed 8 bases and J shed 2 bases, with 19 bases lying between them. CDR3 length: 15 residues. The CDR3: CASQLAARAAYEQYF. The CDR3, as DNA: TGTGCCAGCCAATTGGCAGCGCGGGCGGCCTACGAGCAGTACTTC.

CDR3 protein: CASSSGTSGGSYNEQFF. The CDR3 region has the DNA TGTGCCAGCAGCTCCGGGACTAGCGGGGGGTCTTACAATGAGCAGTTCTTC. The rearrangement uses TRBV9 and TRBJ2-1; 15 bases agree with TRBD2. CDR3 length: 17 residues. CDR1 and CDR2 (germline): SGDLS, YYNGEE. V shed 4 bases and J 4 bases; nucleotides not matched to a gene: 6.

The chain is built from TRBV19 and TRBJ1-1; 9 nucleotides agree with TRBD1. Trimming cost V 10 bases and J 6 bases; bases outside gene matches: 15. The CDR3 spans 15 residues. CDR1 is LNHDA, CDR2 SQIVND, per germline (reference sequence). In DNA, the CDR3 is TGTGCCACGGACCCCGGGACAGGGTTTTTGCCTGAAGCTTTCTTT. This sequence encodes CATDPGTGFLPEAFF.

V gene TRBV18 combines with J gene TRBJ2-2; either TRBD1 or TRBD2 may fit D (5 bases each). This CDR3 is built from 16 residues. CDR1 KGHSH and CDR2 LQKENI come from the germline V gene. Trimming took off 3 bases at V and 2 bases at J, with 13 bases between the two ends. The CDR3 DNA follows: TGTGCCAGCTCACCCACAGTCGGGGCCAACACCGGGGAGCTGTTTTTT. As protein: CASSPTVGANTGELFF.

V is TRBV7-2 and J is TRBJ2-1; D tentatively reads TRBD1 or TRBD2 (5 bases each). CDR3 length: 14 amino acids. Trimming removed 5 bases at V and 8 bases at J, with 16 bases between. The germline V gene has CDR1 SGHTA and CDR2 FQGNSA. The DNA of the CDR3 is TGTGCCAGCAGCCGAGGGAGACAGAACGATGAGCAGTTCTTC. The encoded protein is CASSRGRQNDEQFF.